The 27 T cell receptor beta chains below all came from one sample that was sequenced in a study of shared clonotypes between healthy human individuals. Repertoires were generated with immunoSEQ multiplex PCR, while TCRdb's copy carries only in-frame clones and drops some. The sample holds about 2.3 million clones, about 92% seen once. The sequenced material came from naive CD4+ T cells from PBMCs. Stated subset: CD45RA+ positively selected. These TCRs come from a man aged 18 to 30 in good health. Some clones in this sample may be carry-over from other donors' samples.

The V call is TRBV28, the J call TRBJ1-5, with D tentatively TRBD1 (5 bases). The CDR3 has 13 amino acids. V dropped 10 bases and J dropped 0 bases, with 10 bases sitting between them. Germline V lookup: CDR1 MDHEN, CDR2 SYDVKM. CDR3 region: CAIRGYSNQPQHF. As DNA, the CDR3 is TGTGCCATCCGGGGGTATAGCAATCAGCCCCAGCATTTT.

V gene TRBV21-1 combines with J gene TRBJ2-7; the table's D call of TRBD2 was not tested on the DNA. TRBV21-1 is tagged as a pseudogene. CDR3 length: 14 residues. CDR3 in DNA: TGTGCCAGCAGCCCTCCCCGGGTAGAATACGAGCAGTACTTC. Translating it yields CASSPPRVEYEQYF.

Worth noting for this clone: Other DNA sequences in the same sample also yield this CDR3. The chain links TRBV11-2 to TRBJ1-1; D is uncertain. Germline CDR1 reads SGHAT; CDR2 reads FQNNGV. The germline V and J ends were trimmed by 2 bases and 2 bases, with 6 bases remaining between them. This CDR3 contains 13 residues. In DNA, the CDR3 is TGTGCCAGCAGCTTAAGGAGAAACACTGAAGCTTTCTTT. This translates into CASSLRRNTEAFF.

The chain recombines TRBV2 with TRBJ2-7; maybe TRBD1 (5 bases). Trimming removed 5 bases from V and 5 bases from J, with 10 bases in between. CDR3 size: 12 residues. Looked up from germline, CDR1 is SNHLY and CDR2 is FYNNEI. The CDR3 reads CASSRQSNEQYF. The CDR3 coding sequence is TGTGCCAGCAGTCGACAGAGTAACGAGCAGTACTTC.

The V call is TRBV19, the J call TRBJ2-7; maybe TRBD1 (6 bases). Trimming pared 6 bases from V and 0 bases from J, leaving 15 bases between. The CDR3 totals 15 residues. The germline V gene has CDR1 LNHDA and CDR2 SQIVND (reference sequence). The CDR3, as DNA: TGTGCCAGTAGATCTGTGGACAGAAGCTCCTACGAGCAGTACTTC. Translation gives CASRSVDRSSYEQYF.

This sequence joins TRBV29-1 and TRBJ2-7, with 9 bases identical to TRBD1. The germline CDR1 and CDR2 sequences are SQVTM and ANQGSEA. The CDR3 covers 12 residues. V shed 6 bases, J shed 3 bases, and the junction held 3 bases outside the gene matches. As DNA, the CDR3 is TGCAGCGTGAACAGGGGGCTCTACGAGCAGTACTTC. Translating gives CSVNRGLYEQYF.

V is TRBV19 and J is TRBJ2-1, with D perhaps matching TRBD1 (5 bases). The CDR3 runs 14 residues. CDR1 is LNHDA, CDR2 SQIVND, per germline (reference sequence). The ends were cut back, 5 bases at V and 9 bases at J, with 17 bases in the middle. CDR3 region: CASSAVRVTGEQFF. Written as DNA, the CDR3 is TGTGCCAGTAGTGCCGTCAGGGTCACGGGTGAGCAGTTCTTC.

The rearrangement uses TRBV28 and TRBJ1-5; D might be TRBD1 (5 bases). CDR1 and CDR2 (germline): MDHEN, SYDVKM. V was cut by 7 bases and J by 4 bases, with 14 bases left in between. The CDR3 runs to 14 residues. The CDR3 spells CASKLWGENQPQHF. The CDR3 DNA reads TGTGCCAGCAAACTCTGGGGGGAGAATCAGCCCCAGCATTTT. Based on the CDR3 plus reference TRBV28 and TRBJ1-5, the full variable domain is DVKVTQSSRYLVKRTGEKVFLECVQDMDHENMFWYRQDPGLGLRLIYFSYDVKMKEKGDIPEGYSVSREKKERFSLILESASTNQTSMYLCASKLWGENQPQHFGDGTRLSIL.

The rearrangement uses TRBV5-1 and TRBJ2-5; D perhaps matches TRBD2 (6 bases). The CDR3 runs 15 residues. Germline CDR1 reads SGHRS; CDR2 reads YFSETQ. V was pared by 1 base and J by 5 bases, with 15 bases between. CDR3 sequence: CASSLFRPGAETQYF. The DNA of the CDR3 is TGCGCCAGCAGCTTGTTTAGACCGGGAGCGGAGACCCAGTACTTC.

The chain uses TRBV20-1 and TRBJ1-4; possibly TRBD1 for D (6 bases). Trimming removed 4 bases at V and 8 bases at J, with 8 bases between. This CDR3 region has 11 residues. Germline V gene sequence: CDR1 DFQATT, CDR2 SNEGSKA (reference sequence). Here the CDR3 reads CSAIGQEKLFF. The CDR3 DNA reads TGCAGTGCTATCGGACAGGAAAAACTGTTTTTT.

J is TRBJ2-5 and V is TRBV4-3; possibly TRBD2 for D (5 bases). The germline V and J ends were trimmed by 0 bases and 7 bases, with 15 bases remaining between them. The CDR3 runs to 15 residues. The germline gives CDR1 LGHNA, CDR2 YSLEER. This chain's CDR3 is CASSQDLRDPGTQYF. CDR3 coding DNA: TGCGCCAGCAGCCAAGATCTCCGGGATCCGGGGACCCAGTACTTC.

This chain connects TRBV5-1 to TRBJ2-1; 7 bases are a match to TRBD2. The trim removed 4 bases at V and 5 bases at J, leaving 9 bases unmatched. The V gene's germline CDR1 is SGHRS and CDR2 YFSETQ. This CDR3 region has 15 residues. CDR3 sequence (DNA): TGCGCCAGCAGCGGGGGACCCGGGACTAACAATGAGCAGTTCTTC. Translation: CASSGGPGTNNEQFF. Based on the CDR3 plus reference TRBV5-1 and TRBJ2-1, the full variable domain is KAGVTQTPRYLIKTRGQQVTLSCSPISGHRSVSWYQQTPGQGLQFLFEYFSETQRNKGNFPGRFSGRQFSNSRSEMNVSTLELGDSALYLCASSGGPGTNNEQFFGPGTRLTVL.

About this clone itself: Other DNA sequences in this specimen translate into the identical CDR3. The V gene is TRBV7-3, the J gene TRBJ2-1, with D perhaps matching TRBD2 (6 bases). The CDR3 loop spans 14 amino acids. Germline CDR1 SGHTA, CDR2 FQGTGA. V lost 3 bases and J 3 bases, leaving 9 bases between the germline ends. The CDR3 protein is CASSFGTRYNEQFF. CDR3 coding DNA: TGTGCCAGCAGCTTTGGGACTCGCTACAATGAGCAGTTCTTC.

The chain uses TRBV21-1 and TRBJ2-3; the table gives TRBD2 as D, unverified against the DNA. TRBV21-1 is an annotated pseudogene. The CDR3 runs 12 residues. Here the CDR3 reads CASTPFEDTQYF. For the CDR3, the DNA is TGTGCCAGCACCCCTTTCGAGGATACGCAGTATTTT.

The rearrangement links TRBV7-3 to TRBJ2-5, with TRBD2 matching over 9 bases. This CDR3 has 16 amino acids. Per germline, CDR1 SGHTA and CDR2 FQGTGA. With 1 base clipped from V and 3 bases from J, the junction kept 6 bases outside the gene matches. This chain's CDR3 is CASSLKASGEEETQYF. Written as DNA, the CDR3 is TGTGCCAGCAGCTTAAAGGCTAGCGGGGAAGAAGAGACCCAGTACTTC.

The rearrangement uses TRBV2 and TRBJ2-7; 10 bases match TRBD2. Germline CDR1 reads SNHLY; CDR2 reads FYNNEI. The CDR3 length is 13 residues. The V segment lost 8 bases and the J segment 7 bases; nucleotides outside the gene matches: 8. CDR3 in amino acids: CASVLAGVGEQYF. The CDR3 nucleotides are TGTGCCAGCGTCCTAGCGGGAGTCGGTGAGCAGTACTTC.

To note about this clone: This CDR3 is also generated by other DNA sequences in the sample. The chain carries TRBV4-1 and TRBJ2-5, with 8 bases that match TRBD2. Germline V gene lookup returns CDR1 MGHRA and CDR2 YSYEKL. J gave up 5 bases and V 1 base, and 3 bases lay outside the gene matches. The CDR3 totals 14 residues. The CDR3 is CASSQGLAKETQYF. For the CDR3, the DNA is TGCGCCAGCAGCCAAGGACTAGCGAAGGAGACCCAGTACTTC.

The chain links TRBV30 to TRBJ2-1, with D possibly matching TRBD2 (6 bases). V was shortened by 4 bases and J by 2 bases, with 6 bases between the two germline ends. This CDR3 spans 12 amino acids. In germline, CDR1 is GTSNPN, CDR2 SVGIG (reference sequence). This CDR3 is CAWKRAYNEQFF. The CDR3 DNA is TGTGCCTGGAAGCGGGCCTACAATGAGCAGTTCTTC.

The J gene is TRBJ1-5, the V gene TRBV5-8; 10 bases fit TRBD1. The CDR3 spans 17 residues. CDR1 and CDR2 from the germline V gene are SGHTS and YDEGEE. J gave up 2 bases and V 4 bases, and 9 bases lay outside the gene matches. The CDR3 sequence: CASSLRQGAFGNQPQHF. DNA of the CDR3: TGTGCCAGCAGCCTCCGACAGGGGGCCTTCGGCAATCAGCCCCAGCATTTT.

The chain carries TRBV29-1 and TRBJ2-7; 8 nucleotides agree with TRBD1. The CDR3 totals 15 residues. V shed 7 bases and J 3 bases; nucleotides not matched to a gene: 14. CDR1 is SQVTM and CDR2 is ANQGSEA in the germline V gene. CDR3 nucleotides: TGCAGCGCTACGGCCCCGGGACAGGTGTTCTACGAGCAGTACTTC. Encoded protein: CSATAPGQVFYEQYF.

J is TRBJ1-4 and V is TRBV18; D is unresolved. V was pared by 6 bases and J by 7 bases, with 18 bases between. There are 15 residues in the CDR3. The germline V gene encodes CDR1 KGHSH and CDR2 LQKENI. The CDR3 loop is CASSLTRDSGEKLFF. CDR3 nucleotide sequence: TGTGCCAGCTCCCTTACGAGGGATTCCGGTGAAAAACTGTTTTTT. Full variable domain (rest looked up from reference TRBV18 and TRBJ1-4): NAGVMQNPRHLVRRRGQEARLRCSPMKGHSHVYWYRQLPEEGLKFMVYLQKENIIDESGMPKERFSAEFPKEGPSILRIQQVVRGDSAAYFCASSLTRDSGEKLFFGSGTQLSVL.

V is TRBV4-1 and J is TRBJ1-2; 10 bases match TRBD1. There are 14 residues in the CDR3. Looked up from germline, CDR1 is MGHRA and CDR2 is YSYEKL. V was clipped by 5 bases and J by 8 bases; unmatched bases: 8. CDR3: CASSSDRGRRGYTF. DNA of the CDR3: TGCGCCAGCAGCTCTGACAGGGGGCGTAGAGGCTACACCTTC.

The chain employs TRBV28 and TRBJ2-7, with TRBD1 as a possible D gene (7 bases). The V gene lost 6 bases and the J gene lost 1 base, with 13 bases spanning the gap. This CDR3 is built from 14 residues. CDR1 and CDR2 (germline): MDHEN, SYDVKM. The CDR3 reads CASRTQGRSYEQYF. The DNA of the CDR3 is TGTGCCAGCAGGACACAGGGGAGGTCCTACGAGCAGTACTTC.

This rearrangement joins TRBV5-1 to TRBJ2-7; 14 bases map to TRBD2. V lost 0 bases and J lost 6; bases outside the gene matches: 11. This CDR3 spans 18 amino acids. CDR1 and CDR2 (germline): SGHRS, YFSETQ. The CDR3 DNA reads TGCGCCAGCAGCTTGGAAACACCGGGACTAGCGGGAGCGGTCGAGCAGTACTTC. Residues: CASSLETPGLAGAVEQYF.

This clone has more than one count but fewer than ten. The V call is TRBV5-5, the J call TRBJ1-1; 7 nucleotides match TRBD1. The germline gives CDR1 SGHKS, CDR2 YYEKEE (reference sequence). The CDR3 is 17 amino acids. V gave up 3 bases and J gave up 3 bases; unmatched junction bases: 14. The CDR3 bases are TGTGCCAGCAGCTCCGTTACAGGGGAATCGGCGTACACTGAAGCTTTCTTT. Encoded protein: CASSSVTGESAYTEAFF.

The V call is TRBV6-5, the J call TRBJ1-2; 7 bases are shared with TRBD1. Germline lookup yields CDR1 MNHEY and CDR2 SVGAGI. The length of the CDR3 is 13 residues. With 2 bases clipped from V and 7 bases from J, the junction kept 4 bases outside the gene matches. The CDR3 nucleotides are TGTGCCAGCAGTTACGACAGGGAGACTGGCTACACCTTC. Translated, it gives CASSYDRETGYTF.

CDR3 protein: CASSNWKITDTQYF. The CDR3 nucleotides are TGTGCCAGCTCAAATTGGAAAATCACAGATACGCAGTATTTT. V and J are TRBV18 and TRBJ2-3; D is undetermined. Germline loops: CDR1 KGHSH, CDR2 LQKENI. This CDR3 has 14 residues. Trimming shortened V by 5 bases and J by 2 bases, and 11 bases separated the two germline ends.